This section outlines one TCR beta chain sequence together with its context. Its antigen is as yet unknown. The CDR3 sequence is 16 residues long. The germline V gene has CDR1 LGHNA and CDR2 YSLEER. Germline trimming cut 2 bases from V and 3 bases from J; bases unmatched to any gene: 4. The data stem from a study of immune cell composition in non-small cell lung cancer. Study-level background: Histologic subtype was mainly adenocarcinoma or squamous cell carcinoma. Study-wide findings and caveats: TIL tumour reactivity correlated with maximal tumour-associated clone frequency in adenocarcinoma. Tumour TCR-beta clonality showed no significant link to smoking pack-years.

Frozen unsorted single-cell suspensions supplied the genomic DNA. Generated by immunoSEQ multiplex PCR, the TCRdb table keeps only in-frame clones and is missing some. The table includes 5,000 to 7,500 clones, 65% to 85% detected once. The sample consisted of lung tumor tissue. This clonotype originated in a human donor with non-small cell lung cancer. The chain employs TRBV4-3 and TRBJ2-3; 11 bases align to TRBD2. CDR3 amino acids: CASSQRLAGLTDTQYF. CDR3 coding DNA: TGCGCCAGCAGCCAACGACTAGCGGGGTTGACAGATACGCAGTATTTT.